This T cell receptor beta chain was profiled in a study of T cell responses to AZD1222 COVID-19 vaccine (dated by TCRdb to about 2021). As for the study more broadly: AZD1222 recipients with second doses at about 4 weeks or about 12 weeks were pooled, because spike-specific TCR depth and breadth did not differ between schedules. TCR sequencing covered 233 trial participants: approximately 200 given two doses of AZD1222 and approximately 26 given two doses of MenACWY control vaccine. Trial participants were enrolled into age subgroups of 18-55, 56-69 and 70-plus years, which contained about 150, 27 and 61 TCR-sequenced participants, respectively. Here is what the overall study found, with its caveats: Participants were mostly white British and included more females than males, and it was suggested by the authors that clonal diversity may have been underestimated. Nearly half of unique spike-specific TCRs reportedly recognized epitopes outside regions mutated in the B.1.351 and B.1.1.7 variants. The vaccine-associated CD4 TCRs covered the entire spike protein, and the dominant responses fell in regions 160-218 and 743-854. Conclusions about previously exposed vaccinees are limited, since just five or six AZD1222 recipients were seropositive for SARS-CoV-2 at baseline. Spike-specific TCR breadth and depth rose significantly after two AZD1222 doses compared with day 0 and with MenACWY recipients. The 56-69-year group was small, and its depth increase did not reach significance, likely because of low power. Because no day 14 peak-response samples were available, repertoires were characterized only after the peak T cell response.

The CDR3 regions of human TCRbeta chains were subjected to immunosequencing. In the source study's methods: Repertoire TCRs were matched against a reference library of SARS-CoV-2-specific TCRs generated with the MIRA antigen-specificity platform. Breadth was defined as the fraction of unique TCRs that were SARS-CoV-2-associated. Depth was defined as the fraction of total T cells that were SARS-CoV-2-associated. Using the MIRA data, every spike-specific TCR was mapped to the spike region that the TCR reacted to and assigned to either a CD4 or a CD8 class. Log10-transformed breadth and depth values were compared by one-way ANOVA with Sidak's multiple comparisons tests. Held by TCRdb, this immuneACCESS table contains in-frame sequences only and omits some clones. Under half of the omission traces to an unresolved V gene where checked; the cause of the rest is unknown. V and J calls and clone size follow that table, whereas D and trimming were derived from the DNA. The sample contains 150,000 to 200,000 clones, 85% to 90% of them found a single time. Of the sample, about 6.1% falls within the top ten clones.

Sample time point, as interpreted from the label and publication: baseline before first vaccination. Vaccinee samples were obtained from the UK trials COV001 and COV002, which included a single-blind randomized controlled phase 2/3 trial of AZD1222 (ChAdOx1 nCoV-19) in healthy adults. For TCRbeta chain sequencing, PBMC samples were collected from trial participants at day 0 and at day 28 after the second dose. For this chain, trimming is 2 bases at the V end and 4 bases at the J end, and the number of junction bases without a gene match is 11. The germline V gene gives CDR1 as LGHNA and CDR2 as YSLEER. The CDR3 sequence holds 18 residues, the cysteine and phenylalanine included. The entry retains the CDR3 DNA only, 54 bases that are in frame from base 1. This clone was seen more than once but under ten times. The antigen it binds to is not known. Base qualities are not recorded, but no much larger clone differs from it by a single base.

The sequence links TRBV4-3 to TRBJ2-6; 7 bases in the middle match TRBD2. Here the sequenced sample was peripheral blood, taken on day 0 of AZD1222 vaccination. The origin of this receptor is an adult in good health. This receptor carries the CDR3 CASSQRGRASSGANVLTF. The nucleotide sequence reads TGCGCCAGCAGCCAACGGGGGAGGGCCTCGAGCGGGGCCAACGTCCTGACTTTC.